This T cell receptor beta chain is drawn from a study of blood T cell repertoires in COVID-19. Across the study: PBMCs, B-cell-depleted T cells, or T cells were the source of the cDNA or gDNA that made up the material.

Trimming removed 3 bases at V and 7 bases at J, with 12 bases between. The V gene's germline CDR1 is MNHEY and CDR2 SMNVEV (reference sequence). This CDR3 contains 13 residues. Seattle-derived patients entered the study during active infection and were followed longitudinally. Original methodology: The authors estimated nucleated cell counts from reference gene primer amplification. This table comes from immunoSEQ multiplex PCR, and its TCRdb copy is limited to in-frame clones, with some not included. V and J calls and clone size are given by that table; D and trimming were obtained from the DNA. The table has just over 250,000 clones, around nine tenths seen once.

This TCR was recovered from a woman between 65 and 79 years old with COVID-19, enrolled during active disease. Input material: peripheral blood. V gene TRBV27 combines with J gene TRBJ2-5; possible D gene TRBD2, 6 bases. The CDR3 region is CASSFRGWGTQYF. CDR3 in DNA: TGTGCCAGCAGTTTCCGGGGGTGGGGGACCCAGTACTTC.